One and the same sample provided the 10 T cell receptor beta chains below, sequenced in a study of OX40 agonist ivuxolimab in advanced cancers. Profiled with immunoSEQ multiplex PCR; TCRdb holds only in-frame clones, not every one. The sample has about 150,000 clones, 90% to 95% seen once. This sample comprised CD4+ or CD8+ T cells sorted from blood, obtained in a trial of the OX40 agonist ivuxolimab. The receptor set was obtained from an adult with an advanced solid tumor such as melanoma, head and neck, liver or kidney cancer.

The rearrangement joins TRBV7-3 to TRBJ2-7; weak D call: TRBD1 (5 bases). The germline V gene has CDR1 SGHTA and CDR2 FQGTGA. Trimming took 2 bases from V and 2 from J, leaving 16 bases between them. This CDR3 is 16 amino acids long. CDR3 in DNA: TGTGCCAGCAGCTTACTAGGGGTGCGGCAAGCCTACGAGCAGTACTTC. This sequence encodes CASSLLGVRQAYEQYF.

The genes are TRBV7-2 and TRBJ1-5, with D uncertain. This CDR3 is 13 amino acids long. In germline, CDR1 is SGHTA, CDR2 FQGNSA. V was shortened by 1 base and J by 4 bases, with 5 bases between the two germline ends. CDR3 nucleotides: TGTGCCAGCAGCTTAGTGGCAAATCAGCCCCAGCATTTT. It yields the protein CASSLVANQPQHF.

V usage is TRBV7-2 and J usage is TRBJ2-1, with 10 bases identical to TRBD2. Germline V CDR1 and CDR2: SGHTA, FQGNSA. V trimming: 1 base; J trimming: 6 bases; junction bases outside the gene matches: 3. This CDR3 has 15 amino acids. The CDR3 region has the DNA TGTGCCAGCAGCTTAGGGCTAGCGGGAGTCAATGAGCAGTTCTTC. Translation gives CASSLGLAGVNEQFF.

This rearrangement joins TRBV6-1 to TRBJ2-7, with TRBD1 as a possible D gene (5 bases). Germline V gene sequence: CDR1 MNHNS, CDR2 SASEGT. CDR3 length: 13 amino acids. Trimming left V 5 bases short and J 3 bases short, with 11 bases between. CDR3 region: CASSTGHNYEQYF. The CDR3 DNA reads TGTGCCAGCAGTACAGGACATAACTACGAGCAGTACTTC.

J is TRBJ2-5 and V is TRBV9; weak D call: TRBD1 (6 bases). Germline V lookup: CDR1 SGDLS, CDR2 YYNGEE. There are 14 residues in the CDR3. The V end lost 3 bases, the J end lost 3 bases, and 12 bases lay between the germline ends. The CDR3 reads CASSGGPREETQYF. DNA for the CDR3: TGTGCCAGCAGCGGGGGGCCACGGGAAGAGACCCAGTACTTC.

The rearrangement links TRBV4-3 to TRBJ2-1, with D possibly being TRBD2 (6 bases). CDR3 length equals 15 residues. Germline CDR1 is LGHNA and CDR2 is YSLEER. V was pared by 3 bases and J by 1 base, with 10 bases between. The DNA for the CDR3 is TGCGCCAGCAGCCAGTCGACTAGGTCCTACAATGAGCAGTTCTTC. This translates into CASSQSTRSYNEQFF.

For the CDR3, the DNA is TGTGCCAGTAGTACCTTCAATGAGCAGTTCTTC. This codes for CASSTFNEQFF. This chain uses TRBV19 with TRBJ2-1; no definite D call. Per germline, CDR1 LNHDA and CDR2 SQIVND (reference sequence). V was pared by 4 bases and J by 6 bases, with 4 bases between. The CDR3 covers 11 residues.

CDR3 loop: CASSVRDRGGEQYF. CDR3 in DNA: TGTGCCAGTAGTGTCCGGGACAGGGGCGGAGAGCAGTACTTC. The chain has TRBV19 and TRBJ2-7; TRBD1 matches 10 bases. This CDR3 region has 14 residues. V lost 5 bases and J lost 7; bases outside the gene matches: 8. Germline V lookup: CDR1 LNHDA, CDR2 SQIVND (reference sequence).

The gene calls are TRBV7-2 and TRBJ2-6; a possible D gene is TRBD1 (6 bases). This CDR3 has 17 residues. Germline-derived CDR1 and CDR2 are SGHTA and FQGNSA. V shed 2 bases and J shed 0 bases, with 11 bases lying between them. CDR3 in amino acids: CASSLQGTNSGANVLTF. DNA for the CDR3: TGTGCCAGCAGCTTACAGGGGACAAACTCTGGGGCCAACGTCCTGACTTTC.

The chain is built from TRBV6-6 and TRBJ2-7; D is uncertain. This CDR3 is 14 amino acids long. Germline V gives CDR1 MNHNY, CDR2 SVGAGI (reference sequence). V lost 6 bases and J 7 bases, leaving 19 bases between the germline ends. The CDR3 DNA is TGTGCCAGCAGGGGCAGGACCACCCTCCTGGAGCAGTACTTC. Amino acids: CASRGRTTLLEQYF.